This T cell receptor (beta chain) was documented in a study of neurological immune-mediated disorders. Findings and caveats of the study: None of the CDR3 amino acid sequences found in expanded clones was shared across subjects. This suggests that the TCR-beta repertoires were private in all groups.

This clonotype was found many times. What it recognizes is unknown. The time point was: longitudinal time-point 3. With 10-nucleotide random UMIs, 5'RACE was used to make the cDNA. Every sequencing run gave over 170 million TCR-beta sequences, taken from 15-18 subjects. TCRdb fed the 5' RACE reads into MiXCR, producing one record per CDR3 protein. The sample has roughly 50,000 distinct CDR3 sequences, more than 9.5% seen once. V lost 4 bases and J 1 base, leaving 16 bases between the germline ends. CDR3 length: 16 amino acids. Per the germline V gene, CDR1 is SGHRS and CDR2 is YFSETQ. This clonotype was sampled from a male donor with HTLV-1-associated myelopathy (HAM/TSP). The chain links TRBV5-1 to TRBJ2-3; tentatively, D is TRBD1 or TRBD2 (5 bases each). The sample was PBMCs. The CDR3 loop is CASSGGRFSGTDTQYF. The CDR3 coding sequence is TGCGCCAGCAGCGGGGGACGCTTTAGCGGCACAGATACGCAGTATTTT.